Listed below are T cell receptor beta chains from one sample, sequenced in a study of blood T cell repertoires in COVID-19. Measured with immunoSEQ multiplex PCR; TCRdb has only the in-frame clones, and not every one. The top ten clones hold 15% to 20% of a sample with approximately 110,000 clones, over 65% of them seen once. The sample taken for sequencing was peripheral blood. The receptors derive from a woman aged 55-69 years with acute or convalescent COVID-19. Both conserved end residues are part of each CDR3. The D gene is left open where the match is weak. Expanded clones get a size class; other rows say once, few or many, or leave the size out.

V gene	clone size	J gene	D gene	CDR3 protein	CDR3 DNA
TRBV9	NA	TRBJ2-3	TRBD2	CASSVGSAGGRAMGDTQYF	TGTGCCAGCAGCGTAGGGTCAGCGGGAGGAAGGGCGATGGGAGATACGCAGTATTTT
TRBV5-1	NA	TRBJ2-7	TRBD1	CASSRTGGSYEQYF	TGCGCCAGCAGCAGGACAGGGGGCTCCTACGAGCAGTACTTC
TRBV11-2	NA	TRBJ1-1	NA	CASSLARGTEAFF	TGTGCCAGCAGCTTGGCCCGAGGCACTGAAGCTTTCTTT
TRBV7-9	many	TRBJ2-1	TRBD2	CASSRPGLAANTYNEQFF	TGTGCCAGCAGCCGACCCGGACTAGCGGCGAATACCTACAATGAGCAGTTCTTC
TRBV7-9	NA	TRBJ2-3	TRBD2	CASRAASGGQDTQYF	TGTGCCAGCAGGGCGGCTAGCGGGGGGCAAGATACGCAGTATTTT
TRBV12-3/TRBV12-4	NA	TRBJ2-2	NA	CASSFRAGELFF	TGTGCCAGCAGTTTTCGTGCCGGGGAGCTGTTTTTT
TRBV30	NA	TRBJ1-1	NA	CAWSGEQEAFF	TGTGCCTGGAGTGGAGAACAGGAAGCTTTCTTT
TRBV19	NA	TRBJ2-7	TRBD2	CASSMGTSGRSYEQYF	TGTGCCAGTAGTATGGGGACTAGCGGGAGGTCCTACGAGCAGTACTTC
TRBV19	NA	TRBJ1-5	TRBD1	CASRDSGGGSNQPQHF	TGTGCCAGTAGGGACTCAGGGGGTGGAAGCAATCAGCCCCAGCATTTT
TRBV5-6	few	TRBJ1-4	NA	CASSPRPGQANEKLFF	TGTGCCAGCAGCCCACGCCCAGGGCAGGCTAATGAAAAACTGTTTTTT
TRBV28	NA	TRBJ1-2	TRBD1	CASSPHTGGNYGYTF	TGTGCCAGCAGTCCCCATACAGGGGGAAACTATGGCTACACCTTC
TRBV29-1	few	TRBJ1-2	NA	CSVGGVLGYGYTF	TGCAGCGTTGGGGGAGTATTAGGCTATGGCTACACCTTC
TRBV7-8	NA	TRBJ2-7	NA	CASSFPPDEQYF	TGTGCCAGCAGCTTCCCCCCCGACGAGCAGTACTTC
TRBV29-1	NA	TRBJ1-1	TRBD1	CSVEDKDRASAGAFF	TGCAGCGTTGAAGACAAAGACAGGGCTTCAGCTGGGGCTTTCTTT
TRBV5-8	NA	TRBJ2-7	TRBD1	CASSLRGPVSYEQYF	TGTGCCAGCAGCTTAAGGGGGCCGGTCTCCTACGAGCAGTACTTC
TRBV15	few	TRBJ2-1	NA	CATSSNRRVEQFF	TGTGCCACCAGCAGTAATAGGCGGGTTGAGCAGTTCTTC
TRBV14	NA	TRBJ2-7	TRBD2	CASSPRPGLAQYEQYF	TGTGCCAGCAGCCCCCGTCCGGGACTAGCGCAATACGAGCAGTACTTC
TRBV10-3	NA	TRBJ1-1	TRBD1	CAISEGQGWTEAFF	TGTGCCATCAGTGAGGGACAGGGTTGGACTGAAGCTTTCTTT
TRBV9	once	TRBJ1-2	NA	CASSVDGRGYGYTF	TGTGCCAGCAGCGTGGACGGAAGGGGTTATGGCTACACCTTC
TRBV6-1	NA	TRBJ1-2	NA	CASSEYRDYGYTF	TGTGCCAGCAGTGAGTACAGGGACTATGGCTACACCTTC
TRBV7-2	NA	TRBJ1-1	TRBD1	CASSRRTGLNTEAFF	TGTGCCAGCAGCCGCCGGACAGGGCTAAACACTGAAGCTTTCTTT
TRBV19	NA	TRBJ1-3	TRBD1	CASSQGAAGNTIYF	TGTGCCAGTAGTCAGGGGGCGGCTGGAAACACCATATATTTT
TRBV25-1	NA	TRBJ1-5	NA	CASSGGPGGGNQPQHF	TGTGCCAGCAGTGGGGGGCCCGGCGGTGGCAATCAGCCCCAGCATTTT
TRBV5-1	NA	TRBJ1-6	TRBD1	CASSSGQGGNSPLHF	TGCGCCAGCAGCTCAGGACAGGGTGGGAATTCACCCCTCCACTTT
TRBV6-5	NA	TRBJ2-5	TRBD2	CASRQRGGQETQYF	TGTGCCAGCAGACAGCGGGGGGGCCAAGAGACCCAGTACTTC
TRBV10-1	NA	TRBJ2-1	TRBD2	CASTSGLAGWDEQFF	TGCGCCAGCACCTCTGGACTAGCGGGGTGGGATGAGCAGTTCTTC
TRBV19	few	TRBJ2-1	NA	CASSSVLVAVEQFF	TGTGCCAGTAGTTCAGTACTAGTCGCGGTTGAGCAGTTCTTC
TRBV29-1	NA	TRBJ1-2	TRBD1	CSIGSGTGYGYTF	TGCAGCATCGGCTCCGGGACAGGCTATGGCTACACCTTC
TRBV6-2/TRBV6-3	NA	TRBJ2-5	NA	CASSWRQAHQETQYF	TGTGCCAGCAGTTGGCGACAGGCCCACCAAGAGACCCAGTACTTC
TRBV7-8	once	TRBJ1-3	NA	CASSLAPRQASGNTIYF	TGTGCCAGCAGCTTAGCGCCAAGACAGGCCTCTGGAAACACCATATATTTT
TRBV18	NA	TRBJ2-1	TRBD2	CASSPNLAGGINEQFF	TGTGCCAGCTCACCAAACCTAGCGGGAGGGATTAATGAGCAGTTCTTC
TRBV24-1	once	TRBJ1-5	NA	CATSDFPPWRVQPQHF	TGTGCCACCAGTGATTTCCCCCCTTGGAGGGTACAGCCCCAGCATTTT
TRBV12-3/TRBV12-4	few	TRBJ1-6	TRBD1	CASSGTVNSPLHF	TGTGCCAGCAGTGGGACAGTAAATTCACCCCTCCACTTT
TRBV12-5	NA	TRBJ1-2	NA	CASGLGNSPGQANYGYTF	TGTGCTAGTGGTTTGGGGAATTCGCCAGGGCAAGCTAACTATGGCTACACCTTC